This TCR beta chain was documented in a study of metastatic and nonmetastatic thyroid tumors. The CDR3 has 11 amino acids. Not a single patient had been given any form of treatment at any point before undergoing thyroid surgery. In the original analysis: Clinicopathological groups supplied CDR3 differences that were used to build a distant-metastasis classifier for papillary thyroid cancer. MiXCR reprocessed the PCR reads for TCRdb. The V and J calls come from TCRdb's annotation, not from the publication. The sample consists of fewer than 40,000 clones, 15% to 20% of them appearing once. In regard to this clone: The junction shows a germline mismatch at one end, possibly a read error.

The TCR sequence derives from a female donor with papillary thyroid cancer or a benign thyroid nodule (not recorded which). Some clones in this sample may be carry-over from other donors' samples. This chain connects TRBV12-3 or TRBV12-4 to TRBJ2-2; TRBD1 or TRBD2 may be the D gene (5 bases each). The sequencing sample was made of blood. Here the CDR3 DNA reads TGTGCCAGCAGGGGGACCGCGGAGCTTTTTTTT. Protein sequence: CASRGTAELFF.